This entry is about one T cell receptor beta chain. Germline assignment: CDR1 GTSNPN and CDR2 SVGIG (reference sequence). The CDR3 is made up of 16 amino acids. V lost 0 bases and J 4 bases, leaving 15 bases between the germline ends. Amplification of TCR beta CDR3 regions was performed using RNA transcripts as template. A first-round RT-PCR of the TCR CDR3 used the HTBI primer set. In TCRdb, the multiplex PCR reads were re-called with MiXCR into one record per CDR3 protein. This sample yields about 380,000 distinct CDR3 sequences, of which about 14% are seen a single time; 9.5% to 11% belongs to the top ten. These data come from a study of T cells in Graves' hyperthyroidism and ophthalmopathy.

The receptor was derived from a woman aged 55-69 years with Graves' hyperthyroidism. This chain uses TRBV30 with TRBJ1-4; D unresolved. The specimen was blood. CDR3 coding DNA: TGTGCCTGGAGTGTATTGCCAGGCTTGGATAATGAAAAACTGTTTTTT. Its protein product is CAWSVLPGLDNEKLFF.